The clone carrying this T cell receptor (beta chain) was seen a few times. Antigen: not known. The sample originates from a study of T-cell reconstitution after alpha-beta-depleted transplantation in children. General observations from the study: Diversity and T-cell counts at one year after transplant derived mostly from new T cells. It was reported that alpha-beta T cells came from several hundred expanded graft clones (about two months after transplant). Certain patients had high TCRbeta diversity at day 60, and it came from recipient T cells and thymic progenitors that survived.

Preparation of the TCRbeta library was carried out with unique molecular identifiers. One entry per CDR3 protein results from TCRdb running MiXCR on the PCR reads. The sample includes about 400,000 distinct CDR3 sequences, around 15% of them seen just once. Germline-derived CDR1 and CDR2 are DFQATT and SNEGSKA (reference sequence). V was clipped by 6 bases and J by 6 bases, with 10 bases between them. The CDR3 runs to 11 residues. The V gene is TRBV20-1, the J gene TRBJ2-3; D is uncertain. The sequenced sample was PBMCs, mostly from graft donor cells, obtained 360 days after TCRalphabeta/CD19-depleted stem cell transplant. This receptor was identified in a boy less than two years old who had a stem cell transplant for Wiskott-Aldrich syndrome, so the T cells may come from the graft donor. CDR3 sequence: CSALSEDTQYF. CDR3 coding DNA: TGCAGTGCCCTGTCAGAGGATACGCAGTATTTT.